These T cell receptor beta chains were read from a single sample in a study of technical replicates of blood from several donors. Method: immunoSEQ multiplex PCR; TCRdb's copy keeps in-frame clones and lacks some. The table shows roughly 80,000 clones, with less than 95% occurring only once. Sequenced: T cells isolated from PBMCs. These receptor sequences come from a human donor in good health. Both conserved end residues are part of each CDR3. D genes are given only for firm matches. Clone size is shown for a subset of rows, as once, few, many or a class of expanded clone.

clone_size j_call d_call v_call cdr3_nt cdr3_aa
once TRBJ1-2 NA TRBV11-2 TGTGCCAGCAGCCCCGTGACAGCTACTAACTATGGCTACACCTTC CASSPVTATNYGYTF
many TRBJ1-5 TRBD1 TRBV6-1 TGTGCCAGCAGTGAAGGAGCGGTGACAGGGGTCAATCAGCCCCAGCATTTT CASSEGAVTGVNQPQHF
NA TRBJ2-3 TRBD2 TRBV11-1 TGTGCCAGCAGCCACCATCGGACTAGCGGGACTTCCACAGATACGCAGTATTTT CASSHHRTSGTSTDTQYF
NA TRBJ1-2 TRBD1 TRBV2 TGTGCCAGCAGTGGGACAGGGGCATATCCCTTCTATGGCTACACCTTC CASSGTGAYPFYGYTF
NA TRBJ1-3 NA TRBV7-2 TGTGCCAGCAGCTTAGCTTCAGGGGAGTTCAACACCATATATTTT CASSLASGEFNTIYF
NA TRBJ2-2 NA TRBV28 TGTGCCAGCAGTTTTAGGGGGAGGGCGTTTGGGGAGCTGTTTTTT CASSFRGRAFGELFF
NA TRBJ1-2 TRBD1 TRBV11-2 TGTGCCAGCAGCGAATGGGCTAAGGGAACAGGGGGCTATGGCTACACCTTC CASSEWAKGTGGYGYTF
NA TRBJ2-1 TRBD2 TRBV7-9 TGTGCCAGCTCGGTCCTAGCGGCCAGCTACAATGAGCAGTTCTTC CASSVLAASYNEQFF
NA TRBJ2-1 TRBD2 TRBV30 TGTGCCTGGAGTGTAGCCCCGGGACTACTCTACAATGAGCAGTTCTTC CAWSVAPGLLYNEQFF
NA TRBJ1-1 NA TRBV30 TGTGCCTGGAGTAGTTTCGCGGGCACTGAAGCTTTCTTT CAWSSFAGTEAFF
NA TRBJ1-2 NA TRBV15 TGTGCCACCAGCAGAGATCTAGCTATGGGATCTACTGGCTACACCTTC CATSRDLAMGSTGYTF
NA TRBJ2-6 TRBD1 TRBV28 TGTGCCAGCAGAAACCTGGGACAGCTAAGCTTCGGGGCCAACGTCCTGACTTTC CASRNLGQLSFGANVLTF
NA TRBJ2-2 NA TRBV7-3 TGTGCCAGCAGCTTCTCGACTAGAAGGGACACCGGGGAGCTGTTTTTT CASSFSTRRDTGELFF
NA TRBJ1-5 NA TRBV27 TGTGCCAGCAGCCTCCTAGGGGGAAGGGGCAATCAGCCCCAGCATTTT CASSLLGGRGNQPQHF
NA TRBJ1-1 NA TRBV19 TGTGCCAGTAGTTCAGGTGGAGGAGGTAAAACTGAAGCTTTCTTT CASSSGGGGKTEAFF
NA TRBJ2-3 NA TRBV7-3 TGTGCCAGCAGCTTAACGATTAGAGGGGGTGAATCAGATACGCAGTATTTT CASSLTIRGGESDTQYF
NA TRBJ2-4 TRBD2 TRBV7-8 TGTGCCAGCAGCTCGGGACTAGCGGGATTGGTGATAAACATTCAGTACTTC CASSSGLAGLVINIQYF
NA TRBJ2-3 NA TRBV6-5 TGTGCCAGCAGTTACAGAGAGTACGGCACAGATACGCAGTATTTT CASSYREYGTDTQYF
NA TRBJ2-3 NA TRBV2 TGTGCCAGCAGTCAGGGGCGATCCACAGATACGCAGTATTTT CASSQGRSTDTQYF
NA TRBJ2-7 NA TRBV9 TGTGCCAGCAGCGTGACAGACTCCGAGCAGTACTTC CASSVTDSEQYF
NA TRBJ2-1 NA TRBV7-2 TGTGCCAGCAGCTTAGCGGCGGGGTTCTCCTACAATGAGCAGTTCTTC CASSLAAGFSYNEQFF
NA TRBJ2-7 TRBD1 TRBV27 TGTGCCAGCAGAGGGGACAGGGAGTACGAGCAGTACTTC CASRGDREYEQYF
NA TRBJ1-2 NA TRBV18 TGTGCCAGCTCACCACCGCAGGACTATGGCTACACCTTC CASSPPQDYGYTF
NA TRBJ2-3 TRBD2 TRBV7-3 TGTGCCAGCAGCATCATACCCTCACTAGCGGGAGAGTTGAATACGCAGTATTTT CASSIIPSLAGELNTQYF
NA TRBJ2-7 NA TRBV10-1 TGCGCCAGCAGTGAGTCGCGACTAGGAAGTCTCTACGAGCAGTACTTC CASSESRLGSLYEQYF
NA TRBJ1-5 NA TRBV28 TGTGCCAGCAGGTGGGGACGGCGGGAGAATCAGCCCCAGCATTTT CASRWGRRENQPQHF
NA TRBJ1-1 TRBD1 TRBV20-1 TGCAGTGCTGACAGGGTCACTGAAGCTTTCTTT CSADRVTEAFF
NA TRBJ2-3 NA TRBV7-3 TGTGCCAGCAGCCAAGAGGGCCCAGATACGCAGTATTTT CASSQEGPDTQYF
NA TRBJ2-3 TRBD2 TRBV9 TGTGCCAGCAGCGTAGATGGGACTAGCGGACGCACAGATACGCAGTATTTT CASSVDGTSGRTDTQYF
NA TRBJ2-7 NA TRBV7-8 TGTGCCAGCAGCTTAATCTGGGCATGGTACGAGCAGTACTTC CASSLIWAWYEQYF
NA TRBJ2-5 NA TRBV11-2 TGTGCCAGCAGTTACGACAGGGAGACCCAGTACTTC CASSYDRETQYF
NA TRBJ2-7 NA TRBV7-9 TGTGCCAGCAGCTCTTTCAGGACCTACGAGCAGTACTTC CASSSFRTYEQYF
NA TRBJ1-5 NA TRBV6-1 TGTGCCAGCAGTCATAGTCCCAATCAGCCCCAGCATTTT CASSHSPNQPQHF
NA TRBJ1-1 TRBD1 TRBV11-2 TGTGCCAGCAGAGGACAGGGCAGCACTGAAGCTTTCTTT CASRGQGSTEAFF
NA TRBJ2-7 NA TRBV7-2 TGTGCCAGCAGCCAAAGGACGGACAACGAGCAGTACTTC CASSQRTDNEQYF
NA TRBJ1-1 NA TRBV4-3 TGCGCCAGCAGCCAGGGGGGGACCACTGAAGCTTTCTTT CASSQGGTTEAFF
NA TRBJ2-1 NA TRBV5-1 TGCGCCAGCAGAGACACCGCCCCCTCCTACAATGAGCAGTTCTTC CASRDTAPSYNEQFF
NA TRBJ2-5 NA TRBV27 TGTGCCACCAGGCCTTGGAGGTCAGGTCGGAGTGAGACCCAGTACTTC CATRPWRSGRSETQYF
NA TRBJ1-5 TRBD1 TRBV7-3 TGTGCCAGCAGCCCGGGACAGGGAGGCAATCAGCCCCAGCATTTT CASSPGQGGNQPQHF
NA TRBJ2-4 TRBD1 TRBV4-1 TGCGCCAGCAGCCCGGGCTCCAGGGGGCTGGTGTACGGTGACATTCAGTACTTC CASSPGSRGLVYGDIQYF
NA TRBJ2-1 TRBD2 TRBV4-1 TGCGCCAGCAGCTTGAGGGGCGGGAGGGCCGGGAATGAGCAGTTCTTC CASSLRGGRAGNEQFF
NA TRBJ2-1 TRBD2 TRBV7-2 TGTGCCAGCACCAGAACCAGCGGGAGCTACAATGAGCAGTTCTTC CASTRTSGSYNEQFF
once TRBJ1-2 TRBD1 TRBV6-5 TGTGCCAGCAGTTCTTATAAGGGGGCGTATGGCTACACCTTC CASSSYKGAYGYTF
NA TRBJ1-2 NA TRBV25-1 TGTGCCAGCAGCGTAGCCCCGTATGGCTACACCTTC CASSVAPYGYTF
NA TRBJ1-3 NA TRBV13 TGTGCCAGCAGCACTGGGCCGAGCTCTGGAAACACCATATATTTT CASSTGPSSGNTIYF
NA TRBJ1-1 TRBD1 TRBV6-5 TGTGCCAGCAGCCGCGCCGGGACAGCTGAAGCTTTCTTT CASSRAGTAEAFF
NA TRBJ1-1 TRBD1 TRBV9 TGTGCCAGCAGCAAAACATCAGGACAGGGGACTGAAGCTTTCTTT CASSKTSGQGTEAFF
NA TRBJ2-2 NA TRBV13 TGTGCCAGCAGCTCCCGAGGGATCGGGGAGCTGTTTTTT CASSSRGIGELFF